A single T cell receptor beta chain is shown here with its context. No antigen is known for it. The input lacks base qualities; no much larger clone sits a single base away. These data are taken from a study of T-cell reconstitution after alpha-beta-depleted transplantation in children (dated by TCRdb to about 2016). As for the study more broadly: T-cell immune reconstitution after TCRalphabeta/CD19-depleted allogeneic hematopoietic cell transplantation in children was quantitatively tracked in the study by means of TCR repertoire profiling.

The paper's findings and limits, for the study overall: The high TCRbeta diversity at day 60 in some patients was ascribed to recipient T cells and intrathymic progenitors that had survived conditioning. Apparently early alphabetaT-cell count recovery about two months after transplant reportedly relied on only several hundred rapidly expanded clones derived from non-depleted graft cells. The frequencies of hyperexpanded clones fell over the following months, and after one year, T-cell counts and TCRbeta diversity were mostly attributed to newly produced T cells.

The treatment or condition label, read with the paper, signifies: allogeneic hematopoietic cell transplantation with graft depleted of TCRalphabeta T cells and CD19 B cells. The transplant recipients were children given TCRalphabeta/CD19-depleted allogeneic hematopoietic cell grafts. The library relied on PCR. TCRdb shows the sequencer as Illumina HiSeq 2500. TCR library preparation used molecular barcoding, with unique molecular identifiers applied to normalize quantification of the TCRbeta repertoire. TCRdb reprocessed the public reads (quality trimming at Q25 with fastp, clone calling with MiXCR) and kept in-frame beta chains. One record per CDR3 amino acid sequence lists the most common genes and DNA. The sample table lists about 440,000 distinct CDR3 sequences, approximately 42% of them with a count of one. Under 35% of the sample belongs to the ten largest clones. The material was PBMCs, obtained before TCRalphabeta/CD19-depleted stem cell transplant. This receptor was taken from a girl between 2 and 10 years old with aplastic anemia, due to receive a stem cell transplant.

The CDR3 corresponds to CASRLLNEKLFF. The base sequence is TGTGCCAGCAGGCTACTAAATGAAAAACTGTTTTTT. The chain is made from TRBV2 and TRBJ1-4; a confident D gene designation cannot be given. V is clipped by 6 bases and J by 5 bases, and the sequence between their germline boundaries is 7 bases long. Based on the germline V gene, the CDR1 and CDR2 sequences are SNHLY and FYNNEI. Including the terminal cysteine and phenylalanine, the CDR3 comprises 12 residues. Only the CDR3 DNA is retained, 36 bases long and in frame from the first base. The variable domain in full, with residues beyond the CDR3 obtained from the reference TRBV2 and TRBJ1-4 genes, is EPEVTQTPSHQVTQMGQEVILRCVPISNHLYFYWYRQILGQKVEFLVSFYNNEISEKSEIFDDQFSVERPDGSNFTLKIRSTKLEDSAMYFCASRLLNEKLFFGSGTQLSVL.